One and the same sample provided the 15 T cell receptor beta chains below, sequenced in a study of blood T cell repertoires in COVID-19. Sequencing used immunoSEQ multiplex PCR; TCRdb keeps in-frame clones, though not all of them. The data contain 140,000 to 150,000 clones, approximately 73% of them seen just once; the ten biggest clones take up roughly 4.2%. Sequencing was done on a sample of peripheral blood. The receptors shown here come from a man aged 55 to 69 with acute or convalescent COVID-19.

This clone appeared a few times. The chain links TRBV5-1 to TRBJ2-3, with 11 positions matching TRBD2. The CDR3 sequence is 16 residues long. V lost 3 bases and J lost 6; bases outside the gene matches: 9. In germline, CDR1 is SGHRS, CDR2 YFSETQ. The CDR3 sequence is CASSSGTSGPRDTQYF. The CDR3 nucleotides are TGCGCCAGCAGCTCCGGGACTAGCGGTCCCAGGGATACGCAGTATTTT. The whole variable domain, remainder taken from reference TRBV5-1 and TRBJ2-3, is KAGVTQTPRYLIKTRGQQVTLSCSPISGHRSVSWYQQTPGQGLQFLFEYFSETQRNKGNFPGRFSGRQFSNSRSEMNVSTLELGDSALYLCASSSGTSGPRDTQYFGPGTRLTVL.

This sequence joins TRBV20-1 and TRBJ2-1; a weak D match, TRBD1 (5 bases). The germline V gene has CDR1 DFQATT and CDR2 SNEGSKA (reference sequence). The CDR3 has 11 residues. The V end lost 4 bases, the J end lost 9 bases, and 10 bases lay between the germline ends. The CDR3, as DNA: TGCAGTGCTATACCAGACAGTGAGCAGTTCTTC. This gives the protein CSAIPDSEQFF.

The V gene is TRBV11-2, the J gene TRBJ2-1; TRBD2 aligns across 8 bases. CDR1 is SGHAT, CDR2 FQNNGV, per germline. This CDR3 comprises 14 residues. V dropped 5 bases and J dropped 5; count of bases not matched to a gene: 5. In DNA form, the CDR3 reads TGTGCCAGCAGCGATAGCGGGACCCACAATGAGCAGTTCTTC. This translates into CASSDSGTHNEQFF. Together with reference TRBV11-2 and TRBJ2-1, the CDR3 gives the full variable domain: EAGVAQSPRYKIIEKRQSVAFWCNPISGHATLYWYQQILGQGPKLLIQFQNNGVVDDSQLPKDRFSAERLKGVDSTLKIQPAKLEDSAVYLCASSDSGTHNEQFFGPGTRLTVL.

Only one count was recorded for this clone. V is TRBV12-5 and J is TRBJ2-5; TRBD1 matches at 8 bases. The CDR3 runs 15 residues. Trimming took 5 bases from V and 1 from J; bases not matched to a gene: 6. CDR1 and CDR2 from the germline V gene are LGHNT and FRNRAP. The CDR3 loop reads CASGAYRGSQETQYF. CDR3 DNA sequence: TGTGCTAGTGGTGCCTACAGGGGGAGCCAAGAGACCCAGTACTTC.

DNA for the CDR3: TGTGCCAGCAGCCCAACCCCAGGGTCTCGATACGAGCAGTACTTC. It translates to CASSPTPGSRYEQYF. The V call is TRBV9, the J call TRBJ2-7, with a weak D call TRBD1 (5 bases). Trimming stripped 4 bases from V and 4 bases from J, with 18 bases between. The CDR3 length is 15 residues. Germline assignment: CDR1 SGDLS and CDR2 YYNGEE.

The genes are TRBV6-5 and TRBJ1-3, with D tentatively TRBD1 (5 bases). CDR1 and CDR2 from the germline V gene are MNHEY and SVGAGI. The length of the CDR3 is 14 residues. The V gene lost 8 bases and the J gene lost 4 bases, with 15 bases spanning the gap. The CDR3 is CASGKQVGGNTIYF. The CDR3 DNA reads TGTGCCAGCGGAAAACAGGTTGGAGGAAACACCATATATTTT.

The chain is built from TRBV6-5 and TRBJ2-3, with a weak D call TRBD2 (6 bases). Germline V lookup: CDR1 MNHEY, CDR2 SVGAGI. The CDR3 totals 14 residues. Trimming pared 4 bases from V and 4 bases from J, leaving 12 bases between. The CDR3: CASSSVLAADTQYF. CDR3 DNA sequence: TGTGCCAGCAGTTCCGTATTAGCGGCAGATACGCAGTATTTT.

The CDR3 protein is CAIRGGTDGPTDTQYF. As DNA, the CDR3 is TGTGCCATCAGGGGAGGGACTGACGGTCCCACAGATACGCAGTATTTT. The chain combines TRBV10-3 with TRBJ2-3, with TRBD2 matching over 7 bases. The CDR3 totals 16 residues. The germline V gene encodes CDR1 ENHRY and CDR2 SYGVKD. The trim removed 6 bases at V and 2 bases at J, leaving 11 bases unmatched.

The CDR3 bases are TGTGCCAGCAGCTTGCGGTGGTCCAATCAGCCCCAGCATTTT. Translating gives CASSLRWSNQPQHF. The chain links TRBV7-8 to TRBJ1-5; no definite D call. CDR3 length: 14 residues. Germline loops: CDR1 SGHVS, CDR2 FQNEAQ. V shed 3 bases and J shed 3 bases, with 9 bases lying between them.

This chain uses TRBV4-2 with TRBJ1-2, with no clear D. V was pared by 1 base and J by 6 bases, with 6 bases between. Germline CDR1 LGHNA, CDR2 YNFKEQ. The CDR3 covers 12 residues. The CDR3 region is CASSQGENGYTF. The CDR3 nucleotides read TGTGCCAGCAGCCAAGGGGAGAATGGCTACACCTTC.

This chain joins TRBV6-5 and TRBJ2-1; 9 positions agree with TRBD1. The V gene's germline CDR1 is MNHEY and CDR2 SVGAGI. The junction had 3 bases not matched to a gene; V was cut back by 6 bases and J by 6 bases. The CDR3 sequence is 13 residues long. This chain's CDR3 is CASSRQGGNEQFF. Here the CDR3 DNA reads TGTGCCAGCAGCCGACAGGGGGGCAATGAGCAGTTCTTC.

This rearrangement joins TRBV28 to TRBJ2-7; D is possibly TRBD1 (5 bases). Per germline, CDR1 MDHEN and CDR2 SYDVKM. Trimming removed 3 bases at V and 9 bases at J, with 18 bases between. The CDR3 totals 14 residues. CDR3 loop: CASSFPRQHLSQYF. The CDR3 DNA reads TGTGCCAGCAGTTTCCCCCGACAGCACCTTTCGCAGTACTTC.

The chain has TRBV2 and TRBJ2-3; D is possibly TRBD2 (6 bases). The CDR3 is 16 amino acids. V lost 0 bases and J lost 3, with 13 bases in between. Germline CDR1 SNHLY, CDR2 FYNNEI. CDR3 DNA: TGTGCCAGCAGTGAAGCGACTAGAACGGGGACAGATACGCAGTATTTT. It specifies CASSEATRTGTDTQYF.

The chain has TRBV4-1 and TRBJ1-5; possible D gene TRBD1, 5 bases. The germline gives CDR1 MGHRA, CDR2 YSYEKL. CDR3 length: 16 residues. V lost 0 bases and J lost 1, with 10 bases in between. CDR3 amino acids: CASSQERGKSNQPQHF. CDR3 sequence (DNA): TGCGCCAGCAGCCAAGAAAGGGGAAAGAGCAATCAGCCCCAGCATTTT.

As concerns this clone: The same CDR3 arises from other DNA sequences in this sample as well. This chain links TRBV14 with TRBJ2-3; 9 nucleotides match TRBD1. V shed 3 bases, J shed 4 bases, and the junction held 2 bases outside the gene matches. The CDR3 runs 14 residues. Germline CDR1 reads SGHDN; CDR2 reads FVKESK. Here the CDR3 reads CASSQGQGADTQYF. CDR3 coding DNA: TGTGCCAGCAGCCAGGGACAGGGCGCAGATACGCAGTATTTT.